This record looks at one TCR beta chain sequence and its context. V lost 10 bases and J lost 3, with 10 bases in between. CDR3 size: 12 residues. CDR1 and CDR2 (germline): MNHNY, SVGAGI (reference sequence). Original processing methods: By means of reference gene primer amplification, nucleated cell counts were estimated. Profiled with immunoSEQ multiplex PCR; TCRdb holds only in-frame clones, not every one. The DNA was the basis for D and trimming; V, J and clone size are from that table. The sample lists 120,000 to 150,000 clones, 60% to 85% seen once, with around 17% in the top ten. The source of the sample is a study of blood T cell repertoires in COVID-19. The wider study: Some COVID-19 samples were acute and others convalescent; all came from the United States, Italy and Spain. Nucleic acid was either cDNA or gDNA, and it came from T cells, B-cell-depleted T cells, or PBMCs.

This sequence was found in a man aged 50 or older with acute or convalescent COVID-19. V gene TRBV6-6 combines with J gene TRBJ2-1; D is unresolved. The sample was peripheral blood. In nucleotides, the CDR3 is TGTGCCACCCAGTATGGCTACAATGAGCAGTTCTTC. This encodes CATQYGYNEQFF.